The clone carrying this TCR beta chain occurred a few times. Looked up from germline, CDR1 is SGHRS and CDR2 is YFSETQ. The CDR3 runs to 14 residues. Trimming removed 5 bases from V and 0 bases from J, with 9 bases in between. These data are taken from a study of blood T cells in healthy people across ages. Alongside a J-beta primer mix, a sample-barcoded 5' primer served in a second PCR lasting about 7 to 12 cycles. TCRdb recomputed calls from the 5' RACE reads with MiXCR, one row per CDR3 protein. The sample has hundreds of thousands of distinct CDR3 sequences, 20% to 30% seen once; the top ten hold roughly 9%. These records were also assigned to another study, of T cells of mothers and their children.

The TCR was taken from a boy between 5 and 17 years old in good health. The genes are TRBV5-1 and TRBJ2-1; D perhaps matches TRBD2 (6 bases). Sequences were obtained from blood. The CDR3 nucleotides read TGCGCCAGCAGACCCGGGAGCTCCTACAATGAGCAGTTCTTC. Its protein is CASRPGSSYNEQFF.